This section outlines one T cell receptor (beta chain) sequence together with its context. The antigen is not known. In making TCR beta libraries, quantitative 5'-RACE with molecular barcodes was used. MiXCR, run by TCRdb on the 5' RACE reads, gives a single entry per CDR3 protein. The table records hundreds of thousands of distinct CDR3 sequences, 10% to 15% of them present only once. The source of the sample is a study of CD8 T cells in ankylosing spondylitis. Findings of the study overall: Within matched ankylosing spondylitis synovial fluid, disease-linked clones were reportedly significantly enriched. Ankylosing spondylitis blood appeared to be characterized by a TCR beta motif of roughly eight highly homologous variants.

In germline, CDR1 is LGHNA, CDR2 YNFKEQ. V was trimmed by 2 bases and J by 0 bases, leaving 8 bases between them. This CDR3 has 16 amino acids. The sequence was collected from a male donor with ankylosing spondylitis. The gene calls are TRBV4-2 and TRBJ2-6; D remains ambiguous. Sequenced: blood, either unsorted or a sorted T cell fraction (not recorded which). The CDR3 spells CASSQRLTSGANVLTF. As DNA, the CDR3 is TGTGCCAGCAGCCAAAGACTGACCTCTGGGGCCAACGTCCTGACTTTC.